A single sample is the source of the 21 T cell receptor beta chains below, sequenced in a study of T cells in Graves' hyperthyroidism and ophthalmopathy (dated by TCRdb to the late 2010s). Library construction relied on multiplex PCR. Sequencer: Illumina HiSeq 2000. The TCR beta CDR3 regions were amplified from the RNA transcripts. For the first round of RT-PCR on the TCR CDR3, the HTBI primer set was used together with the Qiagen OneStep RT-PCR kit. The public reads were run again by TCRdb, first through fastp at Q25 and then through MiXCR, and only productive beta chains were kept. Rows with a matching CDR3 protein are joined into one entry that keeps the most common DNA and genes. The sample records approximately 740,000 distinct CDR3 sequences, 14% of which are singletons. Roughly 10% of the sample is in the top ten clones. Source material: blood. The source is a young woman with Graves' hyperthyroidism.

This clonotype showed up just a few times. The genes are TRBV28 and TRBJ1-5, with TRBD1 as a possible D gene (5 bases). The CDR3 is 15 amino acids. Germline V gene sequence: CDR1 MDHEN, CDR2 SYDVKM. Deletions cut 5 bases from V and 4 bases from J, with 15 bases between. The CDR3 region has the DNA TGTGCCAGCAGTCCCCGGTGGGGGGGGAATCAGCCCCAGCATTTT. Translation gives CASSPRWGGNQPQHF.

The rearrangement links TRBV4-1 to TRBJ1-5, with no clear D. CDR1 is MGHRA and CDR2 is YSYEKL in the germline V gene. The CDR3 loop spans 16 amino acids. Trimming removed 1 base from V and 6 bases from J, with 16 bases in between. CDR3 in DNA: TGCGCCAGCAGCCAAGCCCCTTTGGGAGTCGGTCAGCCCCAGCATTTT. Its translation: CASSQAPLGVGQPQHF.

This clonotype turned up a few times. The rearrangement links TRBV6-1 to TRBJ1-1; D possibly corresponds to TRBD1 (5 bases). The CDR3 covers 16 residues. Germline values: CDR1 MNHNS, CDR2 SASEGT. V lost 6 bases and J 3 bases, leaving 20 bases between the germline ends. This CDR3 reads CASSSKRSEGYTEAFF. The CDR3 DNA follows: TGTGCCAGCAGCTCAAAAAGGTCGGAGGGGTACACTGAAGCTTTCTTT.

The chain links TRBV20-1 to TRBJ1-2; 12 bases are a match to TRBD1. The length of the CDR3 is 15 residues. With V trimmed by 5 bases and J by 4 bases, 8 bases remained unmatched. Per germline, CDR1 DFQATT and CDR2 SNEGSKA (reference sequence). In DNA, the CDR3 is TGCAGTGCTCGCCCCGGGACAGGGGGCCTCTATGGCTACACCTTC. It is translated as CSARPGTGGLYGYTF.

V and J are TRBV4-3 and TRBJ2-5; TRBD2 agrees at 11 bases. CDR1 is LGHNA and CDR2 is YSLEER in the germline V gene. Trimming cost V 1 base and J 3 bases; bases outside gene matches: 7. The CDR3 covers 17 residues. CDR3 region: CASSQAFGGLAEETQYF. DNA for the CDR3: TGCGCCAGCAGCCAAGCTTTCGGGGGACTAGCGGAAGAGACCCAGTACTTC.

The V gene is TRBV28, the J gene TRBJ1-5; D is ambiguous. The CDR3 is 11 amino acids. Germline V gene lookup returns CDR1 MDHEN and CDR2 SYDVKM. V lost 7 bases to trimming and J lost 11 bases, with 12 bases between them. Here the CDR3 reads CASTLEGAQHF. Written as DNA, the CDR3 is TGTGCCAGCACCTTGGAGGGAGCCCAGCATTTT.

J is TRBJ2-6 and V is TRBV7-3, with D tentatively TRBD1 or TRBD2 (5 bases each). Trimming removed 1 base at V and 12 bases at J, with 19 bases between. Germline loops: CDR1 SGHTA, CDR2 FQGTGA. The CDR3 runs to 16 residues. CDR3: CASSLSLSGGLGVLTF. CDR3 DNA sequence: TGTGCCAGCAGCTTAAGTTTATCTGGGGGTCTCGGCGTCCTGACTTTC.

This clonotype was seen repeatedly, ten times or more. The CDR3 loop is CASSSGGVQETQYF. CDR3 nucleotides: TGTGCCAGCAGTTCCGGGGGAGTCCAAGAGACCCAGTACTTC. The chain employs TRBV25-1 and TRBJ2-5, with D perhaps TRBD2 (6 bases). V was pared by 5 bases and J by 1 base, with 11 bases between. The CDR3 extends over 14 amino acids. Germline CDR1 is MGHDK and CDR2 is SYGVNS.

This clonotype showed up many times. The genes are TRBV19 and TRBJ1-1, with 9 positions matching TRBD1. Germline CDR1 LNHDA, CDR2 SQIVND (reference sequence). CDR3 length equals 11 residues. V was pared by 6 bases and J by 8 bases, with 1 base of the junction left unmatched. The CDR3 DNA follows: TGTGCCAGTAGACAGGGGGCCGAAGCTTTCTTT. Amino acids: CASRQGAEAFF.

In its sample, this clonotype was seen many times. The chain recombines TRBV3-1 with TRBJ2-1; D is unresolved. Trimming left V 2 bases short and J 5 bases short, with 16 bases between. This CDR3 has 16 residues. Germline V lookup: CDR1 LGHDT, CDR2 YNNKEL (reference sequence). The CDR3 DNA reads as TGTGCCAGCAGCCAAAACCCAACCTTGATTAACAATGAGCAGTTCTTC. This codes for CASSQNPTLINNEQFF.

A few counts support this clonotype. The chain combines TRBV5-1 with TRBJ2-1; TRBD2 aligns across 10 bases. Germline CDR1 and CDR2: SGHRS and YFSETQ. This CDR3 has 17 residues. V lost 2 bases and J lost 5; bases outside the gene matches: 10. CDR3 bases: TGCGCCAGCAGCTTCCCAGCGGGAGGGCCGTGGAACAATGAGCAGTTCTTC. This codes for CASSFPAGGPWNNEQFF.

This sequence joins TRBV29-1 and TRBJ2-1, with D unresolved. The CDR3 consists of 13 residues. V dropped 4 bases and J dropped 5 bases, with 12 bases sitting between them. Germline CDR1 reads SQVTM; CDR2 reads ANQGSEA. CDR3 sequence reads: CSVAGSANNEQFF. The CDR3 nucleotides read TGCAGCGTTGCCGGATCAGCTAACAATGAGCAGTTCTTC.

This rearrangement joins TRBV29-1 to TRBJ2-1, with TRBD2 matching 12 bases. The CDR3 spans 18 residues. The germline gives CDR1 SQVTM, CDR2 ANQGSEA. V lost 4 bases and J lost 4; bases outside the gene matches: 14. This CDR3 reads CSVVGLAGGRGLYNEQFF. CDR3 sequence (DNA): TGCAGCGTTGTTGGTCTAGCGGGGGGGAGAGGGCTTTACAATGAGCAGTTCTTC.

This clonotype came up a few times. The CDR3 region has the DNA TGTGCCAGCAGTTACACCCCCTACGGGAATGGGGACGAGCAGTACTTC. It translates to CASSYTPYGNGDEQYF. The chain links TRBV6-5 to TRBJ2-7; a weak D match, TRBD2 (5 bases). Germline CDR1 and CDR2: MNHEY and SVGAGI. The CDR3 covers 16 residues. The V gene lost 2 bases and the J gene lost 5 bases, with 19 bases spanning the gap.

The chain carries TRBV28 and TRBJ2-5; TRBD1 or TRBD2 may be the D gene (7 bases each). Germline CDR1 is MDHEN and CDR2 is SYDVKM. This CDR3 comprises 14 residues. The V end lost 6 bases, the J end lost 4 bases, and 15 bases lay between the germline ends. CDR3 sequence (DNA): TGTGCCAGCAGGGGGCAGGGGGAGGGAGAGACCCAGTACTTC. Protein product: CASRGQGEGETQYF.

The chain couples TRBV4-1 to TRBJ2-7; maybe TRBD2 (5 bases). Trimming removed 7 bases at V and 0 bases at J, with 19 bases between. Per germline, CDR1 MGHRA and CDR2 YSYEKL. CDR3 length: 16 residues. This chain's CDR3 is CASTPSPADPSYEQYF. The CDR3 DNA reads TGCGCCAGCACCCCGTCCCCAGCGGACCCCTCCTACGAGCAGTACTTC.

The gene calls are TRBV6-1 and TRBJ2-4; 12 bases are a match to TRBD1. After removal of 8 bases from V and 3 bases from J, the junction contained 14 bases not matched to a gene. Germline V gives CDR1 MNHNS, CDR2 SASEGT. The CDR3 is 18 amino acids. CDR3 nucleotide sequence: TGTGCCAGCTCCAAGGGACAGGGGGCAACCTCCAACAAAAACATTCAGTACTTC. Its protein product is CASSKGQGATSNKNIQYF.

The chain combines TRBV6-1 with TRBJ1-2, with TRBD1 as a possible D gene (5 bases). Germline V CDR1 and CDR2: MNHNS, SASEGT. Trimming removed 0 bases from V and 14 bases from J, with 22 bases in between. CDR3 length: 15 residues. CDR3 loop: CASSEAGDGSASNTF. The CDR3 bases are TGTGCCAGCAGTGAAGCCGGGGACGGATCCGCCAGTAATACCTTC.

The V gene is TRBV5-1, the J gene TRBJ2-4; D unresolved. CDR3 length: 12 amino acids. V lost 4 bases, J lost 8 bases, and 10 bases lay in between. Germline V gene lookup returns CDR1 SGHRS and CDR2 YFSETQ. The CDR3 bases are TGCGCCAGCAGCCTAACCCAAGACATTCAGTACTTC. This codes for CASSLTQDIQYF.

The table lists this clonotype with a few counts. The rearrangement joins TRBV4-1 to TRBJ2-3, with unresolved D. Germline CDR1 reads MGHRA; CDR2 reads YSYEKL. Trimming took off 1 base at V and 2 bases at J, with 10 bases between the two ends. This CDR3 is 15 amino acids long. CDR3 residues: CASSQAGFPTDTQYF. The CDR3, as DNA: TGCGCCAGCAGCCAAGCGGGTTTCCCCACAGATACGCAGTATTTT.

This clonotype has ten or more counts. The J gene is TRBJ2-7, the V gene TRBV27; D remains unclear. CDR3 length: 12 amino acids. The germline CDR1 and CDR2 sequences are MNHEY and SMNVEV (reference sequence). V was clipped by 6 bases and J by 0 bases, with 6 bases between them. The CDR3 is CASRGFSYEQYF. CDR3 coding DNA: TGTGCCAGCAGAGGGTTCTCCTACGAGCAGTACTTC.